This TCR beta chain was profiled in a study of T cells after yellow fever vaccination. One entry per CDR3 protein results from TCRdb running MiXCR on the 5' RACE reads. The sample lists hundreds of thousands of distinct CDR3 sequences; 17% were seen once. V lost 2 bases, J lost 0 bases, and 13 bases lay in between. Germline CDR1 MNHEY, CDR2 SVGAGI. This CDR3 is built from 16 residues. The TCR sequence derives from a man aged 18 to 30 who received the YFV17D yellow fever vaccine. Sequencing used PBMCs, obtained around 5 days after the first yellow fever vaccination. The rearrangement joins TRBV6-5 to TRBJ1-1, with TRBD1 as a possible D gene (5 bases). DNA of the CDR3: TGTGCCAGCAGTTACCGAACAGGTCCCATGAACACTGAAGCTTTCTTT. It yields the protein CASSYRTGPMNTEAFF.